This T cell receptor beta chain was sequenced in a study of CD8 T cells in acute hepatitis C reinfection. In regard to this clone: What it binds is unknown.

The study, taken as a whole, reports: Preferential TRBV04 and TRBV06 usage appeared in all groups and was not explained by the naive pool. Alphabeta pairing of public clonotypes could not be determined from bulk TCRbeta data.

The V end lost 0 bases, the J end lost 2 bases, and 14 bases lay between the germline ends. Germline CDR1 and CDR2: MGHRA and YSYEKL. This CDR3 spans 17 amino acids. Specified time point: naive CD8 control sorted from an acute-time-point sample. Clones were sequenced by immunoSEQ multiplex PCR, and TCRdb holds only the in-frame ones, with some missing. The sample has over 35,000 clones, around nine tenths seen once; the top ten hold 0.5% to 0.65%. The TCR originated in a man aged 30 to 39 with chronic hepatitis C. This rearrangement joins TRBV4-1 to TRBJ1-5; maybe TRBD1 (6 bases). Sequenced input: naive CD8+ T cells from PBMCs. This CDR3 is CASSQDREDSGNQPQHF. The CDR3 coding sequence is TGCGCCAGCAGCCAAGATCGGGAGGACAGTGGCAATCAGCCCCAGCATTTT.